This TCR beta chain was sequenced for a study of post-analysis software for immune sequencing data (dated by TCRdb to the mid-2010s). About the study as a whole: Disease courses on record covered relapsing-remitting, secondary progressive and progressive-relapsing multiple sclerosis, though some patients had no subtype annotation. The patient repertoires were compared against approximately ten previously published healthy control repertoires obtained from donors aged about 6 to 25 years. A subset of samples was prepared in parallel using single-end sample barcoding, then pooled and co-amplified after Illumina adapter ligation.

The library was made by PCR. These reads were obtained on an Illumina HiSeq 2500. To reduce PCR and sequencing biases, unique molecular identifiers were incorporated into the TCR beta cDNA libraries. Approximately 500,000 cDNA molecules were obtained for every 1 to 10 million input T cells, so each molecule roughly corresponded to one T cell. Patient libraries were prepared and sequenced with the same protocol used for the earlier healthy control dataset. Within a given batch, samples were prepared together, multiplexed and sequenced on the same HiSeq lane. Per the original workflow: MIGEC handled the raw barcoded reads, throwing out single-read molecular identifier groups before consensus assembly and CDR3 extraction. Clonotype tables were post-analysed with VDJtools, normalizing diversity by down-sampling all datasets to the smallest sample size. To correct batch-related cross-sample contamination, repertoire overlap clustering matched CDR3 amino acid sequences but not nucleotide sequences. TCRdb reworked the public reads: Q25 trimming with fastp, MiXCR clone assembly, productive beta chains retained. For every CDR3 protein sequence, its rows merge into one entry that carries the most common genes and DNA. The V and J calls were determined by TCRdb, not by the authors. For this sample the table gives hundreds of thousands of distinct CDR3 sequences, of which around 37% were detected only once. 13% of the sample is in the top ten clones.

Overall study results and their limits: The control group was slightly older than the multiple sclerosis patient group. Significantly lower normalized Chao1 diversity was found in multiple sclerosis patients than in controls, suggesting substantial peripheral T-cell clonal expansion. Strong co-clustering of samples prepared in the same batch was shown by direct clustering with F measure, prompting a batch-effect correction. Patients showed significantly higher frequencies than controls for five TRBV segments, among them TRBV5-6, TRBV5-1 and TRBV20-1.

TCR beta repertoires were profiled from peripheral blood of more than ten young patients with multiple sclerosis to demonstrate the VDJtools post-analysis software. The multiple sclerosis patients were children and adolescents between roughly 6 and 16 years of age. CDR1 SGHRS and CDR2 YFSETQ are derived from the germline V gene. The germline ends are 18 bases apart after V is trimmed by 5 bases and J by 0 bases. From the cysteine through the phenylalanine, the CDR3 covers 16 amino acids. The sequence is cut down to CDR3 DNA, 48 bases in frame from base 1. This clonotype has a handful of counts. The antigen it binds to is not known. Base qualities were left out, and no much larger clone turns up one base away.

This TCR was sampled from a girl aged 5-17 years with multiple sclerosis. The rearrangement joined TRBV5-1 to TRBJ2-7, with the D assignment possibly TRBD1 or TRBD2, given 5 matching bases for each. Sequencing was done on a sample of blood. The CDR3 reads CASRTTLGTYSYEQYF. The DNA sequence is given as TGCGCCAGCAGAACTACTCTAGGGACCTACTCCTACGAGCAGTACTTC.